The TCR beta chain described here comes from a study of T cells in Graves' hyperthyroidism and ophthalmopathy. Stable Graves' hyperthyroidism meant no ophthalmopathy progression within 18 months. Each diagnosis drew on symptoms, thyroxine, TRAb, thyroid ultrasound and orbital computed tomography findings. In this sample, this clonotype turned up many times. Antigen specificity is unknown. What was amplified from RNA transcripts were TCR beta CDR3 regions. TCR CDR3 regions were first amplified by RT-PCR with HTBI primers. One entry per CDR3 protein, called by TCRdb with MiXCR from the multiplex PCR reads. In the table there are under 350,000 distinct CDR3 sequences, roughly 18% of which are singletons. Study-wide points: Blood also carried most thyroid clonotypes expanded above 0.001.

The germline V gene encodes CDR1 LGHDT and CDR2 YNNKEL (reference sequence). Trimming pared 5 bases from V and 0 bases from J, leaving 16 bases between. This CDR3 contains 17 residues. The source is a woman aged 50 to 65 with Graves' hyperthyroidism. The sample taken for sequencing was blood. The chain combines TRBV3-1 with TRBJ1-4; a weak D match, TRBD1 (6 bases). The CDR3 reads CASSLSAGTTTNEKLFF. In DNA form, the CDR3 reads TGTGCCAGCAGCTTATCCGCCGGGACAACAACTAATGAAAAACTGTTTTTT.